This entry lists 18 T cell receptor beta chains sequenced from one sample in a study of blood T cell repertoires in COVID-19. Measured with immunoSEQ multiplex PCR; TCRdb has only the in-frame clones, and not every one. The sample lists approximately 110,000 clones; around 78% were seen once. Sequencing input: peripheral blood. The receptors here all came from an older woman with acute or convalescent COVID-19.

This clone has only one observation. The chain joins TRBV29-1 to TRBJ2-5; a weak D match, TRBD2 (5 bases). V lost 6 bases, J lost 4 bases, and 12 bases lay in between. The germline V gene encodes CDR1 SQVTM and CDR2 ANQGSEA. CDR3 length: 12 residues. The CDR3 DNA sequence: TGCAGCGTAGTAGGGAGTTCAGAGACCCAGTACTTC. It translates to CSVVGSSETQYF. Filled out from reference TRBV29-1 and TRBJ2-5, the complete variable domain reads SAVISQKPSRDICQRGTSLTIQCQVDSQVTMMFWYRQQPGQSLTLIATANQGSEATYESGFVIDKFPISRPNLTFSTLTVSNMSPEDSSIYLCSVVGSSETQYFGPGTRLLVL.

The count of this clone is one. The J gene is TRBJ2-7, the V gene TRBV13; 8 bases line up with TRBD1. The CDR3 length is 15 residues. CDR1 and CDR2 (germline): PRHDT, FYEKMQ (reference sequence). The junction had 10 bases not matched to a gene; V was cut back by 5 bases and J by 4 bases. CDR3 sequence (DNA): TGTGCCAGCAGCGCCACCGGGACAGGACCGTACGAGCAGTACTTC. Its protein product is CASSATGTGPYEQYF.

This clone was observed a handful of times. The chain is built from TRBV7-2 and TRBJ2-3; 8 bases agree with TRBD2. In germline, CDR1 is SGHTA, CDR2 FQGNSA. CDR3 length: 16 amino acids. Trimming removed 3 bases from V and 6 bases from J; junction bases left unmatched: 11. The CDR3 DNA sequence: TGTGCCAGCAGCTTCCACCGAGCGGGAGCCTCGGATACGCAGTATTTT. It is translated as CASSFHRAGASDTQYF.

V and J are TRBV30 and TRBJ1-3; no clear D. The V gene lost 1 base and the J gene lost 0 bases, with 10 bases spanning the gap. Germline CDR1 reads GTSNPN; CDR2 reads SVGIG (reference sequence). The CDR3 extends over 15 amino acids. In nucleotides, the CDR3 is TGTGCCTGGAGTGGGAGGCGCGGCTCTGGAAACACCATATATTTT. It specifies CAWSGRRGSGNTIYF.

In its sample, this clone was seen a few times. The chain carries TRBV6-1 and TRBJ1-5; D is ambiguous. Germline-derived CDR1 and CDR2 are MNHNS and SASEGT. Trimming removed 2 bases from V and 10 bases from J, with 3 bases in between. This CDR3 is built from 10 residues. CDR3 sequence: CASSELPQHF. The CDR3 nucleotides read TGTGCCAGCAGTGAATTACCCCAGCATTTT.

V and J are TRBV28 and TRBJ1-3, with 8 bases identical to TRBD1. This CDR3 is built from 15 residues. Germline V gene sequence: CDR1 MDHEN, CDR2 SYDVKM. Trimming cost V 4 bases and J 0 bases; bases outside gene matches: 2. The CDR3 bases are TGTGCCAGCAGTTCGACAGGGGTCTCTGGAAACACCATATATTTT. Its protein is CASSSTGVSGNTIYF. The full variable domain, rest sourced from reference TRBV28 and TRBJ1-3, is DVKVTQSSRYLVKRTGEKVFLECVQDMDHENMFWYRQDPGLGLRLIYFSYDVKMKEKGDIPEGYSVSREKKERFSLILESASTNQTSMYLCASSSTGVSGNTIYFGEGSWLTVV.

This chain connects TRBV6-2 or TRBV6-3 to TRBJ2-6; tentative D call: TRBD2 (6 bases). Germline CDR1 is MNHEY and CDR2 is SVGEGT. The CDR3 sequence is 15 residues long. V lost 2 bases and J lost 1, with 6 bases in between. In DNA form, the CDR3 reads TGTGCCAGCAGTTACGGGGGGTCTGGGGCCAACGTCCTGACTTTC. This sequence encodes CASSYGGSGANVLTF.

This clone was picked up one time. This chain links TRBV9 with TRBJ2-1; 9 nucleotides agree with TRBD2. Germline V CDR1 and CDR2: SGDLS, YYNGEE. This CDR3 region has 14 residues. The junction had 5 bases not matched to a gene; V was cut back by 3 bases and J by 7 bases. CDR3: CASSAVAGENEQFF. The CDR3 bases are TGTGCCAGCAGCGCTGTAGCGGGAGAAAATGAGCAGTTCTTC.

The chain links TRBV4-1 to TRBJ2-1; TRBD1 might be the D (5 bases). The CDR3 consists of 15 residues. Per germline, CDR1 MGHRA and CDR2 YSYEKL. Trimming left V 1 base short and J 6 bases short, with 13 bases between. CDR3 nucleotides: TGCGCCAGCAGCCAAGTTAGGGGAATCGGCAATGAGCAGTTCTTC. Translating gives CASSQVRGIGNEQFF.

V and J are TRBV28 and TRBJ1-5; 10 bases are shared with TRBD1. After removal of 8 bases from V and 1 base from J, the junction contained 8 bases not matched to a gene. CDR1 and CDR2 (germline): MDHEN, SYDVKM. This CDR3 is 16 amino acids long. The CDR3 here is CASQEGDRGSNQPQHF. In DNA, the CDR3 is TGTGCCAGCCAGGAAGGGGACAGGGGAAGCAATCAGCCCCAGCATTTT.

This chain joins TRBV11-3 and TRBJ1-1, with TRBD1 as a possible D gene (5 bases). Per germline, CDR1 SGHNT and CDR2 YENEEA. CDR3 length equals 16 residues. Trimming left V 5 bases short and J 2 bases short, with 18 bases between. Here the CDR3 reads CASSRQTQPSNTEAFF. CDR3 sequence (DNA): TGTGCCAGCAGCCGACAGACCCAACCCTCAAACACTGAAGCTTTCTTT.

The CDR3 DNA reads as TGTGCCAGCAGCCAAGACCGACTTAATGAGCAGTTCTTC. This codes for CASSQDRLNEQFF. This chain links TRBV4-2 with TRBJ2-1, with no clear D. Germline assignment: CDR1 LGHNA and CDR2 YNFKEQ. The CDR3 runs to 13 residues. V was clipped by 0 bases and J by 7 bases, with 7 bases between them.

The CDR3 loop is CASQLAAGTRNTEAFF. Here the CDR3 DNA reads TGTGCCAGCCAACTGGCGGCCGGGACAAGAAACACTGAAGCTTTCTTT. The chain is built from TRBV5-6 and TRBJ1-1; D might be TRBD1 (6 bases). Germline CDR1 SGHDT, CDR2 YYEEEE. The CDR3 length is 16 residues. The V gene lost 7 bases and the J gene lost 2 bases, with 21 bases spanning the gap.

The CDR3 region is CASRTQLSNSPLHF. The DNA of the CDR3 is TGTGCCAGCAGGACACAGCTTTCCAATTCACCCCTCCACTTT. The chain links TRBV2 to TRBJ1-6; D call uncertain. CDR3 size: 14 residues. The V end lost 6 bases, the J end lost 7 bases, and 13 bases lay between the germline ends. The V gene's germline CDR1 is SNHLY and CDR2 FYNNEI. Looking up the rest from reference TRBV2 and TRBJ1-6 gives the full variable domain: EPEVTQTPSHQVTQMGQEVILRCVPISNHLYFYWYRQILGQKVEFLVSFYNNEISEKSEIFDDQFSVERPDGSNFTLKIRSTKLEDSAMYFCASRTQLSNSPLHFGNGTRLTVT.

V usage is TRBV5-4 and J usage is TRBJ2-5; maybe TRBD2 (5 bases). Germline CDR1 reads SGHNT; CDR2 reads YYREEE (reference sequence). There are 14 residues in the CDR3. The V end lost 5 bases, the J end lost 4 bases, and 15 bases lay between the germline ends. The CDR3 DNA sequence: TGTGCCAGCAGTCTGGTGGGAGAGGGAGAGACCCAGTACTTC. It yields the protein CASSLVGEGETQYF.

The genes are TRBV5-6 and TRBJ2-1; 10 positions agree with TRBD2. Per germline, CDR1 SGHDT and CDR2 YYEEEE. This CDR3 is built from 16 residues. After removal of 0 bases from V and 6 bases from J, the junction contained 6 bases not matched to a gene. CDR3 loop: CASSLVGLAESNEQFF. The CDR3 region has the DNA TGTGCCAGCAGCTTGGTAGGACTAGCGGAATCCAATGAGCAGTTCTTC. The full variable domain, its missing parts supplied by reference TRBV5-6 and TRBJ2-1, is DAGVTQSPTHLIKTRGQQVTLRCSPKSGHDTVSWYQQALGQGPQFIFQYYEEEERQRGNFPDRFSGHQFPNYSSELNVNALLLGDSALYLCASSLVGLAESNEQFFGPGTRLTVL.

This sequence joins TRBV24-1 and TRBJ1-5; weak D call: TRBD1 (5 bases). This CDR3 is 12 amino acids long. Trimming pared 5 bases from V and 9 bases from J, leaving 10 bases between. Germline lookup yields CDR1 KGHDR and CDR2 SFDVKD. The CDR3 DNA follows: TGTGCCACCAGTGTAGGGGAGGGGCCCCAGCATTTT. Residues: CATSVGEGPQHF.

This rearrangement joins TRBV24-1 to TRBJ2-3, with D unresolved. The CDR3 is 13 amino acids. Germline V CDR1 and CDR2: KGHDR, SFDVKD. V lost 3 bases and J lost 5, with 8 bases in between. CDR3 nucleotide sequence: TGTGCCACCAGTGATCGTCCCGGAGATACGCAGTATTTT. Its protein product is CATSDRPGDTQYF.